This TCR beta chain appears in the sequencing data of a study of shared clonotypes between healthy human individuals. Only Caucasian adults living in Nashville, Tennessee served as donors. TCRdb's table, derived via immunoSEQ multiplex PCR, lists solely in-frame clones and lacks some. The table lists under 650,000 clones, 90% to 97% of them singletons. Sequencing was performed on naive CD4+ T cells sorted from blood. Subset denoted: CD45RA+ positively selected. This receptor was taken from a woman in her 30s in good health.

This chain's CDR3 is CASSQGGSGVSYEQYF. CDR3 DNA: TGTGCCAGCAGCCAAGGGGGTAGCGGGGTTTCCTACGAGCAGTACTTC. The V and J genes are TRBV5-4 and TRBJ2-7, with 8 positions matching TRBD2. Germline lookup yields CDR1 SGHNT and CDR2 YYREEE (reference sequence). Trimming took 4 bases from V and 1 from J; bases not matched to a gene: 10. The CDR3 contains 16 residues.